This T cell receptor (beta chain) was retrieved from a study of shared clonotypes between healthy human individuals (TCRdb year 2020). About the full investigation: The cohort included a few men and a couple of women between 18 and 49 years of age. To estimate repertoire size and how much clonotype sharing occurs between individuals, the study deeply sequenced the blood TCR repertoires of five or six healthy adults. To increase sequencing depth and limit assay-specific biases, TCR repertoire library preparation and sequencing were carried out by different laboratories using diverse techniques. Each donor's leukapheresis produced roughly between roughly 0.85 and 10 billion PBMCs. Overall study results and their limits: Because the study included a small number of donors, the genetic and exposure-history diversity represented was limited. Pairwise subsampling indicated that sequencing depth was expected to affect the degree of clonotype sharing among donors. Only blood was sampled, and tissue TCR repertoires likely differ from those in blood.

The donors were healthy, HIV-negative adults who had no recently reported acute infections or vaccinations. Every donor was a Caucasian adult residing in Nashville, Tennessee, USA. For unsorted samples, some 90 million PBMCs were counted, and genomic DNA was extracted using the QIAamp DNA Blood Mini kit. After blood collection by leukapheresis, PBMCs were isolated using Ficoll-Histopaque density gradient centrifugation and then cryopreserved in the vapor phase of liquid nitrogen. Using the deep immunoSEQ assay, TCR CDR3 regions were amplified from genomic DNA by multiplex PCR. For each cell subset, the extracted genomic DNA was distributed evenly across all wells of several immunoSEQ 96-well plates, and each plate served as one replicate. For unsorted PBMC, about 300 ng of genomic DNA, equivalent to about 32,000 T cell genomes, went into each replicate PCR. Ten immunoSEQ deep assay plates were used to sequence the unsorted PBMC genomic DNA. The purified libraries were quantified using a Qubit 3.0 fluorometer, sized with a Bioanalyzer 2100, and then quantified again using the KAPA Library Quantification kit. Each immunoSEQ 96-well plate was sequenced on its own single-read 150-cycle Illumina NextSeq 550 flow cell. As for the authors' bioinformatics: Because the immunoSEQ output held only junctional sequences and lacked quality scores, the filtering could not match the filtering applied to full-length reads. Sequences were annotated with PyIR, a Python wrapper for IgBLAST v1.9, and V/J genes and CDR3 were assigned using IMGT germline references. Reads were removed for weak V/J assignments (E-value above 1e-6), missing CDR3, stop codons, out-of-frame junctions, or ambiguous translated residues. V3J clonotypes were defined as sequences sharing the same inferred V gene, J gene, and CDR3 amino acid sequence. To compute the percentage overlap between repertoires, the number of shared unique clonotypes was divided by the size of the smaller repertoire. Richness of each repertoire was evaluated using RTK rarefaction, the Chao1 estimator, and Recon v2.1 estimates of unobserved clonotypes. TCRdb provides this immuneACCESS table in a form limited to in-frame rearrangements. Some clones are lacking; in checked studies, under half of them reflect an unresolved V gene, and why the rest are absent is not known. D and trimming were read from the DNA, whereas the V and J calls and clone size are those reported in that table. The sample yields 75,000 to 100,000 clones; approximately 51% were counted once. Roughly 16% of the sample comes from the top ten.

V is reduced by 1 base and J by 4 bases, leaving a spacing of 12 bases between them. Taken from cysteine to phenylalanine, the CDR3 has 15 residues. Only the CDR3 region is kept as DNA, spanning 45 bases read in frame from base 1. The germline V gene (reference sequence) provides CDR1 SGHNT and CDR2 YYREEE. A few counts support this clone. Its antigen is currently not known. Base quality data are lacking; no much larger clone is found one base away. The sequenced sample consisted of PBMCs. The V and J genes are TRBV5-4 and TRBJ1-3; TRBD1 might be the D gene, on 6 matching bases. The TCR comes from a woman between 40 and 55 years old in good health. Some clones in this sample may be carry-over from other donors' samples. The DNA is as follows: TGTGCCAGCAGCTTGATGGGGGGGCGCGGAAACACCATATATTTT. It codes for CASSLMGGRGNTIYF.